Sequencing of this T cell receptor (beta chain) was carried out in a study of blood T cell repertoires in COVID-19. About the research overall: PBMCs, B-cell-depleted T cells, or T cells provided the cDNA or gDNA that made up the material.

The CDR3 has 13 residues. Deletions cut 0 bases from V and 7 bases from J, with 10 bases between. Per the germline V gene, CDR1 is MNHEY and CDR2 is SVGAGI. Profiled with immunoSEQ multiplex PCR; TCRdb holds only in-frame clones, not every one. The sample has tens of thousands of clones, over 85% seen once. This clonotype was sampled from a man in his forties or fifties with COVID-19, enrolled during active disease. This chain joins TRBV6-5 and TRBJ2-7; D perhaps matches TRBD2 (5 bases). Sequenced sample: peripheral blood. This CDR3 is CASSYSAGEEQYF. CDR3 nucleotides: TGTGCCAGCAGTTACTCGGCCGGGGAAGAGCAGTACTTC.